This T cell receptor (beta chain) is drawn from a study of cytomegalovirus exposure and HLA in healthy donors. Regarding the study as a whole: Later, TCR association rates were found to vary by HLA locus, highest for DRB1 and lowest for HLA-C. In a later analysis, TCR beta V- and J-gene trimming showed a link to a missense DCLRE1C variant. As was reported, the HLA-A and HLA-B alleles of most subjects were accurately predicted from TCR beta sequences. A few V segments could not be told apart, such as TRBV6-2 and TRBV6-3, and were left out.

In the case of this clone: Its antigen is not known.

Trimming removed 2 bases at V and 5 bases at J, with 14 bases between. Looked up from germline, CDR1 is SGDLS and CDR2 is YYNGEE. This CDR3 is built from 15 residues. A multiplex PCR was run with 60 Vbeta primers and 13 Jbeta primers. Generated by immunoSEQ multiplex PCR, the TCRdb table keeps only in-frame clones and is missing some. Here the sample spans over 110,000 clones, 82% being singletons. This sequence joins TRBV9 and TRBJ1-5; perhaps TRBD1 as D (6 bases). This sequence was found in a male donor in good health and CMV-seronegative. The sample taken for sequencing was PBMCs. In DNA, the CDR3 is TGTGCCAGCAGCGTCTCGGGCAGGGGATATCAGCCCCAGCATTTT. It specifies CASSVSGRGYQPQHF.